The TCR beta chain under discussion was sequenced for a study of blood T cell repertoires in COVID-19 (dated by TCRdb to between 2020 and 2021). General notes on the study: Collaborator samples came from the United States, Italy and Spain and covered acute and convalescent phases of COVID-19. Sample metadata almost always included a de-identified subject ID, COVID-19 status, age in years and sex. Where HLA class I and class II types were available, the types were taken from metadata supplied by the sample provider, not from assay-based typing. The repertoires were released in a freely available public database meant as a resource for research on the immune response to SARS-CoV-2. The material from the prospective study consisted of cDNA or gDNA derived from T cells, B-cell-depleted T cells, or PBMCs. Samples came from the ongoing ImmuneRACE study (first 160 participants) plus 1,254 subjects from 6 global collaborators. The dataset comprised deeply sampled blood TCRbeta repertoires from subjects exposed to, actively infected with, or recovered from COVID-19. Points the paper makes about the study in general: The amount of clinical and demographic metadata varied by source and participant and was provided uncurated.

The collaborating institutions used their own protocols to collect whole blood in K2EDTA tubes. For TCRbeta analysis, collaborator samples were shipped as frozen whole blood, as isolated PBMCs, or as DNA extracted from either sample type. CDR1 MDHEN and CDR2 SYDVKM are derived from the germline V gene. V is cut back by 6 bases and J by 3 bases, with 10 bases in the junction unmatched. The CDR3 numbers 15 residues from cysteine through phenylalanine. CDR3 DNA is the only sequence kept; it has 45 bases, read in frame from the first base. As concerns this clone: Its antigen is not yet known. No quality values exist for individual bases; no much larger clone is one base distant.

The immunoSEQ Assay, a bias-controlled multiplex PCR, was used to amplify TCRbeta CDR3 regions from genomic DNA. The study's processing was this. The number of nucleated cells in each sample was estimated by amplification of reference gene primers within the assay. To quantify the absolute abundance of each unique TCRbeta CDR3 rearrangement, sequence reads were collapsed and filtered. Productive Simpson clonality was computed per sample as the square root of Simpson's diversity index over productive rearrangements. Entries here come from immuneACCESS through TCRdb and include only in-frame sequences with V and J called. Some clones fail to appear in such tables; in the studies checked, an unresolved V gene covers under half of the shortfall, and the cause of the remainder is unknown. That table furnishes V, J and clone size, whereas the DNA furnished D and trimming. This sample holds 150,000 to 200,000 clones; around 89% were observed only once. Clones ranked in the top ten supply 5% to 6.5% of the sample.

The TCR sequence derives from a man aged 35-49 years with active or convalescent COVID-19. Sequenced sample: peripheral blood. Rearrangement joined TRBV28 to TRBJ2-7; 8 middle bases align to TRBD1. The CDR3 sequence is CASRTDRDRGYEQYF. The sequence in DNA is TGTGCCAGCAGAACGGACAGGGATCGGGGCTACGAGCAGTACTTC.